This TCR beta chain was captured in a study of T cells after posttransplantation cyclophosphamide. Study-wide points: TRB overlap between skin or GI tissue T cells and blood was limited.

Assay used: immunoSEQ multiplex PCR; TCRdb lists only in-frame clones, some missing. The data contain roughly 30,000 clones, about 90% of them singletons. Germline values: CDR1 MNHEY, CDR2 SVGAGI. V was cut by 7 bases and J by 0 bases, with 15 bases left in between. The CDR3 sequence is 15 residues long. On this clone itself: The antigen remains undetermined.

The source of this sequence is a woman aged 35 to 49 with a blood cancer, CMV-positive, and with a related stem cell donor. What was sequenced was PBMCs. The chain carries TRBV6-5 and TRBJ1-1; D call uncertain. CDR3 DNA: TGTGCCAGCACCAAACTGGGCTCAATGAACACTGAAGCTTTCTTT. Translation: CASTKLGSMNTEAFF.